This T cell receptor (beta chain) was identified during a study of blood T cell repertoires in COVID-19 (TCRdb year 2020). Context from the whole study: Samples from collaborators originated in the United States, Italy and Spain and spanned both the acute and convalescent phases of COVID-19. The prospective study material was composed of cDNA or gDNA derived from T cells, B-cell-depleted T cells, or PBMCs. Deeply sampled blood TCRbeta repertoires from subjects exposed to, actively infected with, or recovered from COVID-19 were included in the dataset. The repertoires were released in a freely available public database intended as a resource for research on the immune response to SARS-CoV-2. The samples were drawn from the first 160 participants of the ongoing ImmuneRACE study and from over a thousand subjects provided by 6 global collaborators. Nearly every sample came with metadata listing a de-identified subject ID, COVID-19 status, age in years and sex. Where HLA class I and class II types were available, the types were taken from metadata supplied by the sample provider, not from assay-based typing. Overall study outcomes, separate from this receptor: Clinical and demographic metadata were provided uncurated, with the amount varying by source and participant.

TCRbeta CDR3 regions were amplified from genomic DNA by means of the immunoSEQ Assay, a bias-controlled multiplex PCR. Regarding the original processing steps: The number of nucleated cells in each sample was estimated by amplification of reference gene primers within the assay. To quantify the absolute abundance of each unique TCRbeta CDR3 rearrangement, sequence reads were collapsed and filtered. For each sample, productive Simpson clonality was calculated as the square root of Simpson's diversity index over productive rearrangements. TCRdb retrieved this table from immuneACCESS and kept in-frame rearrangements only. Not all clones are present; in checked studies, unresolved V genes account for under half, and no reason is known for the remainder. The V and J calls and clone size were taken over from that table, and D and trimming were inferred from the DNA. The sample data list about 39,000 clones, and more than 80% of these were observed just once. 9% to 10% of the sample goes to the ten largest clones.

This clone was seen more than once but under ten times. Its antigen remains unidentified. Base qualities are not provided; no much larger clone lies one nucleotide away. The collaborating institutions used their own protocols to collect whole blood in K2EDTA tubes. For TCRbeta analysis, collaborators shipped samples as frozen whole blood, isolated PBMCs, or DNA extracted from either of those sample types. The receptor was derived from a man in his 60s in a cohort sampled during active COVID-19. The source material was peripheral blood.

The sequence in DNA is TGTGCCAGCAGCCCCGCCTTAGACTCAGAAGCTTTCTTT. This gives the protein CASSPALDSEAFF. In this chain, TRBV3-1 (or the pseudogene TRBV3-2) is recombined with TRBJ1-1, with no D gene named confidently. From the cysteine up to the phenylalanine, the CDR3 has a length of 13 residues. Just CDR3 DNA is preserved here, 39 bases in frame from base 1. The V and J ends are trimmed by 4 bases and 8 bases, leaving 14 bases between them. From a lookup of the germline V gene (reference sequence), CDR1 and CDR2 are LGHDT and YNNKEL.